This T cell receptor (beta chain) was sequenced during a study of post-analysis software for immune sequencing data (dated by TCRdb to between 2014 and 2017). In terms of the full investigation: Disease courses on record covered relapsing-remitting, secondary progressive and progressive-relapsing multiple sclerosis, though some patients had no subtype annotation. A subset of samples was prepared in parallel using single-end sample barcoding, then pooled and co-amplified after Illumina adapter ligation. The patient repertoires were set against about 12 previously published healthy control repertoires from donors whose ages ranged from roughly 6 to 25 years. Paper-wide results and their limitations: Multiple sclerosis patients had significantly lower normalized Chao1 diversity than controls, a result that suggests substantial peripheral T-cell clonal expansion. Direct clustering with F measure showed strong co-clustering of samples prepared in the same batch, prompting a batch-effect correction. The control group was slightly older than the multiple sclerosis patient group. Several TRBV segments, including TRBV5-6, TRBV5-1 and TRBV20-1, were significantly more frequent in patients than controls.

The germline V gene (reference sequence) gives CDR1 as MNHEY and CDR2 as SMNVEV. Reading from cysteine to phenylalanine, the CDR3 counts 15 amino acids. The CDR3 DNA has 45 bases and is translated from base 1. Trimming takes 8 bases from V and 2 bases from J, and the germline ends sit 17 bases apart. To demonstrate the VDJtools post-analysis software, the study profiled TCR beta repertoires from the peripheral blood of around 13 young patients with multiple sclerosis. The multiple sclerosis patients were children and adolescents ranging in age from 6 to 15 years. Library preparation used PCR. The listed sequencing device is Illumina HiSeq 2500. To reduce PCR and sequencing biases, unique molecular identifiers were incorporated into the TCR beta cDNA libraries. Every 1 to 10 million input T cells yielded approximately 500,000 cDNA molecules, meaning each molecule approximated one T cell. Patient libraries were prepared and sequenced with the same protocol used for the earlier healthy control dataset. Samples belonging to the same batch were prepared together, multiplexed and sequenced on a shared HiSeq lane. Concerning the study's data processing: Raw barcoded reads were processed with MIGEC, and single-read molecular identifier groups were discarded before consensus assembly and CDR3 extraction. Clonotype tables were post-analysed with VDJtools, and diversity was normalized by down-sampling all datasets to the smallest sample size. Repertoire overlap clustering matched CDR3 amino acid but not nucleotide sequences to correct batch-related cross-sample contamination. TCRdb reprocessed the public reads (quality trimming at Q25 with fastp, clone calling with MiXCR) and kept in-frame beta chains. All rows with the same CDR3 protein become a single entry with the most common DNA and genes. TCRdb's processing, not the study's, gives the V and J calls here. The sample table shows about 820,000 distinct CDR3 sequences, and approximately 53% are seen once. The biggest ten clones account for approximately 4.2% of the sample.

Points on this clonotype: The antigen this receptor binds is unknown. The sample holds no much larger clone one base away, and base qualities are not on file.

This clonotype originated in a girl aged 10-17 years with multiple sclerosis. The rearrangement joined TRBV27 to TRBJ2-3; TRBD2 is a weak D gene call, 6 bases matching. Material for sequencing was blood. The bases read TGTGCCAGCGCGCAGGCGGGGCTGTACACAGATACGCAGTATTTT. The encoded protein is CASAQAGLYTDTQYF.